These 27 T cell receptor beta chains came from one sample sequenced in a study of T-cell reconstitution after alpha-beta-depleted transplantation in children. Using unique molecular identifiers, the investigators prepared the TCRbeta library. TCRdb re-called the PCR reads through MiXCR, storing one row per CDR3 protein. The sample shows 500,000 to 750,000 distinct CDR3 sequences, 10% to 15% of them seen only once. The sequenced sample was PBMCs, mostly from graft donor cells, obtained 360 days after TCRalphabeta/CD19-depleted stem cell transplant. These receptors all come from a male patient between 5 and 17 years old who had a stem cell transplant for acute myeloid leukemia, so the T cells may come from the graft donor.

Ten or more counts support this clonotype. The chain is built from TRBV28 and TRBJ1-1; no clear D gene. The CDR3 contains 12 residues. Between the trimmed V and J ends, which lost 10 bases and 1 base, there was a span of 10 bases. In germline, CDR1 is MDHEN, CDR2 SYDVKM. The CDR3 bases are TGTGCCACCGTGGGAAAGAACACTGAAGCTTTCTTT. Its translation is CATVGKNTEAFF.

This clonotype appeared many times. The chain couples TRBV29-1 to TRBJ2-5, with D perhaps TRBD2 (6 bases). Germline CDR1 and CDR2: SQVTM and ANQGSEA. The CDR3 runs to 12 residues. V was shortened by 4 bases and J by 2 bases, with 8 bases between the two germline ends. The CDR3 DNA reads TGCAGCGTTGTGGAGGGGCAAGAGACCCAGTACTTC. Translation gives CSVVEGQETQYF.

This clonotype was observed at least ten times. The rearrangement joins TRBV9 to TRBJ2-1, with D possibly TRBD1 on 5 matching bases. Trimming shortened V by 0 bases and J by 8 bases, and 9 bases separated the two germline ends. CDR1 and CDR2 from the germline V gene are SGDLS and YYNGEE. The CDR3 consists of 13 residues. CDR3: CASSVGARDEQFF. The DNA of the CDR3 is TGTGCCAGCAGCGTAGGAGCCAGGGATGAGCAGTTCTTC.

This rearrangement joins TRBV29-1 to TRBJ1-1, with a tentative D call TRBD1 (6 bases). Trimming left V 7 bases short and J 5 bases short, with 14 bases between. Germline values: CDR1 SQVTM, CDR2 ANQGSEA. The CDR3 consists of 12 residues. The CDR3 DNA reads TGCAGCGCCCTACAGGGAAGAACTGAAGCTTTCTTT. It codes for CSALQGRTEAFF. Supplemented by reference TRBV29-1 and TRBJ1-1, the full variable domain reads SAVISQKPSRDICQRGTSLTIQCQVDSQVTMMFWYRQQPGQSLTLIATANQGSEATYESGFVIDKFPISRPNLTFSTLTVSNMSPEDSSIYLCSALQGRTEAFFGQGTRLTVV.

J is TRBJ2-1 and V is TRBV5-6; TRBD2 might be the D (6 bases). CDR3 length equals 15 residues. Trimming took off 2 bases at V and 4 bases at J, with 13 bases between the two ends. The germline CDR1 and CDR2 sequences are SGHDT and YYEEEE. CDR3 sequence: CASSFLSGRYNEQFF. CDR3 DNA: TGTGCCAGCAGCTTTTTGAGCGGGCGATACAATGAGCAGTTCTTC.

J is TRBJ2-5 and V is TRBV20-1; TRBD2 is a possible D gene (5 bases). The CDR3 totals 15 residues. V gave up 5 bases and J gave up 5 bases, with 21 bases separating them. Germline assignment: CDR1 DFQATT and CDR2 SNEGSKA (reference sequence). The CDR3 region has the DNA TGCAGTGCTGGGAAACTTCTTGGGAGTTCGGAGACCCAGTACTTC. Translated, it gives CSAGKLLGSSETQYF.

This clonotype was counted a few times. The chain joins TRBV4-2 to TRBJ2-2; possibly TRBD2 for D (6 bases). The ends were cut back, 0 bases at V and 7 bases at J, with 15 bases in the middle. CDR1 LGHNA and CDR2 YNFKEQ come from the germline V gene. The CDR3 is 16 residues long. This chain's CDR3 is CASSQDMEWGVGELFF. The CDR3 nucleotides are TGTGCCAGCAGCCAAGATATGGAGTGGGGGGTCGGGGAGCTGTTTTTT.

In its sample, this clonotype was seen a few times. The CDR3: CASSQDPYRALSSTDTQYF. The CDR3 coding sequence is TGTGCCAGCAGCCAAGATCCCTACCGAGCGTTATCTAGCACAGATACGCAGTATTTT. The gene calls are TRBV4-2 and TRBJ2-3; D is undetermined. In germline, CDR1 is LGHNA, CDR2 YNFKEQ. The CDR3 runs to 19 residues. The germline V and J ends were trimmed by 0 bases and 0 bases, with 19 bases remaining between them.

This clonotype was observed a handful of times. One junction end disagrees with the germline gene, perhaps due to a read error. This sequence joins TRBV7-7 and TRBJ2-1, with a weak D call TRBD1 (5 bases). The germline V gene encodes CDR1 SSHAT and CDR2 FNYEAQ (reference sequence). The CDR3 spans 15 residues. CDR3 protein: CASSATGVLYNEQFF. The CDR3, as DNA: TGTGCTAGCAGCGCCACAGGTGTCCTGTACAATGAGCAGTTCTTC.

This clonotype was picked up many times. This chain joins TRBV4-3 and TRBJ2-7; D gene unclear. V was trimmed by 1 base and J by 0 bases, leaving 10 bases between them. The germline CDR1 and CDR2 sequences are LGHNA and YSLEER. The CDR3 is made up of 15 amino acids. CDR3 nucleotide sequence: TGCGCCAGCAGCCAAGTGGCAGCGAGCTCCTACGAGCAGTACTTC. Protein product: CASSQVAASSYEQYF.

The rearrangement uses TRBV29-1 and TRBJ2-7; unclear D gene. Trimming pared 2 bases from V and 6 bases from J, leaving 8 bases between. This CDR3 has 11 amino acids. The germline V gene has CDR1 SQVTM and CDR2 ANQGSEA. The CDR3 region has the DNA TGCAGCGTTGAAAGAAGGCGCGAGCAGTACTTC. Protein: CSVERRREQYF.

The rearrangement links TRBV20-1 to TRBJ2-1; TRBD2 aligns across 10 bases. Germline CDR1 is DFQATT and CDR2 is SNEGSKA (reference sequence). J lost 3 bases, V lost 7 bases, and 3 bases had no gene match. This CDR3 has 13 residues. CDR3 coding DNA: TGCAGTGTATCTAGCGGGAGCTACAATGAGCAGTTCTTC. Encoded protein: CSVSSGSYNEQFF.

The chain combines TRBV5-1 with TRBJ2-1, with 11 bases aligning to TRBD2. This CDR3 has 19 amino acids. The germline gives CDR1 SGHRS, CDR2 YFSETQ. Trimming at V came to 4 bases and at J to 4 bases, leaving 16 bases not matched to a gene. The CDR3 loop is CASSPLPGLAEAKYNEQFF. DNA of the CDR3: TGCGCCAGCAGCCCGTTACCGGGACTAGCGGAGGCGAAATACAATGAGCAGTTCTTC.

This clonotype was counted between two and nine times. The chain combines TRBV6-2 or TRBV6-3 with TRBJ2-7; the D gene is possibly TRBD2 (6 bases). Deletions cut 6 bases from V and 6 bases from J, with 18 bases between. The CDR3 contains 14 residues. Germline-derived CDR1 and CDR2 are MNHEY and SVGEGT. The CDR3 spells CASSPVLRRGEQYF. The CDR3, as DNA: TGTGCCAGCAGCCCGGTCCTTCGGCGGGGCGAGCAGTACTTC.

CDR3 loop: CTTGGTSGRGTDTQYF. In nucleotides, the CDR3 is TGCACCACAGGGGGGACTAGCGGGAGGGGCACAGATACGCAGTATTTT. J is TRBJ2-3 and V is TRBV29-1, with 16 positions matching TRBD2. Germline-derived CDR1 and CDR2 are SQVTM and ANQGSEA. This CDR3 spans 16 amino acids.

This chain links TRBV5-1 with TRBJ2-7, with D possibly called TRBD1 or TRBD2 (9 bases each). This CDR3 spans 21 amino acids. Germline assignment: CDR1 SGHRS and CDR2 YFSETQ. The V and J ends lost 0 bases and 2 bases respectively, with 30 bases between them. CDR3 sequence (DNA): TGCGCCAGCAGCTTGGCTACCCTGGGGACAGGGATAGCGGGAGTCACCTACGAGCAGTACTTC. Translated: CASSLATLGTGIAGVTYEQYF.

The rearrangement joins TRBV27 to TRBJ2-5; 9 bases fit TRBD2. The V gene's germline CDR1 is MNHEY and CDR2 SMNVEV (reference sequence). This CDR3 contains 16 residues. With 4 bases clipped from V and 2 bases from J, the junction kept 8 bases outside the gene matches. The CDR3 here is CASSSGLALGQETQYF. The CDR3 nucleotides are TGTGCCAGCAGTTCGGGACTAGCATTGGGGCAAGAGACCCAGTACTTC.

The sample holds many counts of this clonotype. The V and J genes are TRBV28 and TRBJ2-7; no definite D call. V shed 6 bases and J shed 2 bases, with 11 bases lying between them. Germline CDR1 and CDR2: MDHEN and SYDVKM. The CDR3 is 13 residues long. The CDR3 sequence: CASSTGPPYEQYF. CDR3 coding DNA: TGTGCCAGCAGCACCGGGCCCCCCTACGAGCAGTACTTC.

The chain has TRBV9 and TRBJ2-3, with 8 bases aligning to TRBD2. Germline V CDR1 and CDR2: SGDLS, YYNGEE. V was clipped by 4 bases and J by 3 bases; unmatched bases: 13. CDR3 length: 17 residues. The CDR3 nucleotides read TGTGCCAGCAGCACCAGACTAGCGCCCTCATCAACAGATACGCAGTATTTT. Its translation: CASSTRLAPSSTDTQYF.

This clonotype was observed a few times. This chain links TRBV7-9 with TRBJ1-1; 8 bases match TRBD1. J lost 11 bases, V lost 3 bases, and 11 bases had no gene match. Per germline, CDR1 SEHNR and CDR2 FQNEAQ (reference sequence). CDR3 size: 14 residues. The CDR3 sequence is CASSFPGQATKAFF. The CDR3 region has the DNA TGTGCCAGCAGCTTCCCGGGACAGGCCACGAAGGCTTTCTTT.

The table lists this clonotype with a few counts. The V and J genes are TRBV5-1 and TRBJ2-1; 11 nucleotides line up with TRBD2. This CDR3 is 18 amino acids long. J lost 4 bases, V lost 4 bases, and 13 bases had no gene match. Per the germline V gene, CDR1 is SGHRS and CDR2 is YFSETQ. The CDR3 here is CASSIRLAGPVVYNEQFF. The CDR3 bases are TGCGCCAGCAGCATTAGACTAGCGGGACCAGTGGTATACAATGAGCAGTTCTTC.

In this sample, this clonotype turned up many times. The CDR3: CASSSGLAGGVHEQFF. CDR3 in DNA: TGTGCCAGCAGCTCAGGACTAGCGGGGGGGGTACATGAGCAGTTCTTC. The chain is built from TRBV9 and TRBJ2-1, with 15 bases matching TRBD2. CDR1 is SGDLS, CDR2 YYNGEE, per germline. V was clipped by 4 bases and J by 8 bases; unmatched bases: 7. There are 16 residues in the CDR3.

In nucleotides, the CDR3 is TGTGCCAGCAGATCCCCGGACTTATACGAGCAGTACTTC. This translates into CASRSPDLYEQYF. The chain has TRBV12-3 or TRBV12-4 and TRBJ2-7; a possible D gene is TRBD2 (5 bases). V was cut by 6 bases and J by 4 bases, with 13 bases left in between. The CDR3 contains 13 residues.

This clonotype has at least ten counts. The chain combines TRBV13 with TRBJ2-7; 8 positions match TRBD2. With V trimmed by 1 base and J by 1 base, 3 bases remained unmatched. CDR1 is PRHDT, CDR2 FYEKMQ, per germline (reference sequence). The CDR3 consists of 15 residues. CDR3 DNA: TGTGCCAGCAGCTTAGTAGCGGGACTATCCTACGAGCAGTACTTC. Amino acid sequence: CASSLVAGLSYEQYF.

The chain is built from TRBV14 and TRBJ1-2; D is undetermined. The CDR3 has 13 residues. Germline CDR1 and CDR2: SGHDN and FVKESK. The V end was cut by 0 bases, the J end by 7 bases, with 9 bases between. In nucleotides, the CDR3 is TGTGCCAGCAGCCAAGATTGGCCTGGTGGCTACACCTTC. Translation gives CASSQDWPGGYTF.

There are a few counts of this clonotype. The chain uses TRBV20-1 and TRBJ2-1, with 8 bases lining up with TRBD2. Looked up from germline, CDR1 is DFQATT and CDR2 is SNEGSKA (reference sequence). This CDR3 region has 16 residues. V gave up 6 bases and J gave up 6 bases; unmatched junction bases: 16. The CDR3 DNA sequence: TGCAGTGCGCCCGGGGGGGGCGGGAGGAAAGTCAATGAGCAGTTCTTC. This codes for CSAPGGGGRKVNEQFF.

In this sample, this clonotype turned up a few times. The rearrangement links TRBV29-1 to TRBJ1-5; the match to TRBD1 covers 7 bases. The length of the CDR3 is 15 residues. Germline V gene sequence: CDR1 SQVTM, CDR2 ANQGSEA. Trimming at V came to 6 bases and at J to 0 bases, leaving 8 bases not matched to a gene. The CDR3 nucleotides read TGCAGCGTGTCCACCGGGACAGATAGCAATCAGCCCCAGCATTTT. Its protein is CSVSTGTDSNQPQHF.